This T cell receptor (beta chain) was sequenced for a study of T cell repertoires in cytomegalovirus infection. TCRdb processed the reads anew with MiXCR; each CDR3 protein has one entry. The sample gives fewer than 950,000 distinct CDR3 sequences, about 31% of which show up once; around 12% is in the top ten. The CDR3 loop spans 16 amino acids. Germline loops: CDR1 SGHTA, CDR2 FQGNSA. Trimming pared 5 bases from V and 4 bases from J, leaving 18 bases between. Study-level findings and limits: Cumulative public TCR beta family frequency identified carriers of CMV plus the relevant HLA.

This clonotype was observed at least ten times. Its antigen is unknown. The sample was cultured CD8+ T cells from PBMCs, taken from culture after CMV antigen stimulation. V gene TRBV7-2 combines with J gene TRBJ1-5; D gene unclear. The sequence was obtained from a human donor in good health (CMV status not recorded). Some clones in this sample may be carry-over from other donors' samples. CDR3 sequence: CASSREGGSRNQPQHF. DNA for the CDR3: TGTGCCAGCAGCCGGGAGGGCGGGAGTAGGAATCAGCCCCAGCATTTT.